This T cell receptor beta chain was observed in a study of cytomegalovirus exposure and HLA in healthy donors. The sample holds a few counts of this clone. 13 Jbeta primers and 60 Vbeta primers were used for the PCR. The repertoire was sequenced with immunoSEQ multiplex PCR; TCRdb's copy has only in-frame clones and lacks some. The table includes under 150,000 clones, roughly two thirds detected once. The length of the CDR3 is 16 residues. The chain joins TRBV1 to TRBJ1-5; the table's D call, TRBD1, has no DNA check behind it. TRBV1 is tagged as a pseudogene. Sequenced input: PBMCs. The TCR originated in a human donor in good health. The chain's CDR3 is CTSSPYHDRVYQPQHF. The CDR3 DNA reads TGCACCAGCAGCCCTTACCACGACAGGGTCTATCAGCCCCAGCATTTT.